Listed below are T cell receptor beta chains from one sample, sequenced in a study of cytomegalovirus exposure and HLA in healthy donors. Repertoires were generated with immunoSEQ multiplex PCR, while TCRdb's copy carries only in-frame clones and drops some. This table has about 150,000 clones, about 87% appearing once. The sequencing sample was made of PBMCs. The receptor source for this set is a man aged 18 to 29 in good health and CMV-seropositive. Each CDR3 is given with its conserved first and last residue. Each record gives: J gene, V gene, D gene, clone size, CDR3 protein, CDR3 DNA. D genes are given only for firm matches. Some rows have no size entry. The others give once, few or many, or a class for an expanded clone.

j_gene: TRBJ1-5
v_gene: TRBV2
d_gene: TRBD1
abundance: NA
CDR3aa: CASNPGQGAMGPQHF
CDR3nt: TGTGCCAGCAATCCGGGACAGGGGGCAATGGGGCCCCAGCATTTT

j_gene: TRBJ1-2
v_gene: TRBV14
d_gene: NA
abundance: NA
CDR3aa: CASSQDLGQVTSFRWYTF
CDR3nt: TGTGCCAGCAGCCAAGATCTTGGGCAGGTGACTAGTTTTCGGTGGTACACCTTC

j_gene: TRBJ1-5
v_gene: TRBV6-1
d_gene: NA
abundance: NA
CDR3aa: CASSVQVHQPQHF
CDR3nt: TGTGCCAGCAGTGTACAGGTTCACCAGCCCCAGCATTTT

j_gene: TRBJ1-4
v_gene: TRBV19
d_gene: NA
abundance: NA
CDR3aa: CASSRGGMKGEKLFF
CDR3nt: TGTGCCAGTAGTAGGGGAGGAATGAAAGGTGAAAAACTGTTTTTT

j_gene: TRBJ1-2
v_gene: TRBV5-1
d_gene: NA
abundance: NA
CDR3aa: CASNQGSANYGYTF
CDR3nt: TGCGCCAGCAACCAGGGTTCAGCTAACTATGGCTACACCTTC

j_gene: TRBJ2-4
v_gene: TRBV5-1
d_gene: NA
abundance: NA
CDR3aa: CASSLASLGLLAKNIQYF
CDR3nt: TGCGCCAGCAGCTTGGCCAGTTTGGGACTGCTAGCCAAAAACATTCAGTACTTC

j_gene: TRBJ1-6
v_gene: TRBV14
d_gene: NA
abundance: NA
CDR3aa: CASSQVQGNSPLHF
CDR3nt: TGTGCCAGCAGCCAAGTCCAGGGGAATTCACCCCTCCACTTT

j_gene: TRBJ1-2
v_gene: TRBV28
d_gene: TRBD1
abundance: NA
CDR3aa: CASSRGTGPYGYTF
CDR3nt: TGTGCCAGCAGTCGCGGGACAGGCCCTTATGGCTACACCTTC

j_gene: TRBJ1-3
v_gene: TRBV5-1
d_gene: NA
abundance: NA
CDR3aa: CASSLDGGGNTIYF
CDR3nt: TGCGCCAGCAGCTTGGATGGAGGAGGAAACACCATATATTTT

j_gene: TRBJ2-5
v_gene: TRBV29-1
d_gene: NA
abundance: NA
CDR3aa: CSVGAQAGETQYF
CDR3nt: TGCAGCGTTGGGGCGCAGGCGGGAGAGACCCAGTACTTC

j_gene: TRBJ2-2
v_gene: TRBV6-5
d_gene: NA
abundance: NA
CDR3aa: CASSYARQLNTGELFF
CDR3nt: TGTGCCAGCAGTTACGCGCGGCAGTTAAACACCGGGGAGCTGTTTTTT

j_gene: TRBJ2-5
v_gene: TRBV6-1
d_gene: TRBD1
abundance: NA
CDR3aa: CASSDGQGSETQYF
CDR3nt: TGTGCCAGCAGTGACGGACAGGGTTCAGAGACCCAGTACTTC

j_gene: TRBJ1-5
v_gene: TRBV28
d_gene: NA
abundance: NA
CDR3aa: CASSLQGLNQPQHF
CDR3nt: TGTGCCAGCAGTTTACAGGGGCTGAATCAGCCCCAGCATTTT

j_gene: TRBJ2-1
v_gene: TRBV20-1
d_gene: NA
abundance: NA
CDR3aa: CSASDYPGEFF
CDR3nt: TGCAGTGCGTCTGACTATCCGGGAGAGTTCTTC

j_gene: TRBJ2-7
v_gene: TRBV13
d_gene: TRBD1
abundance: few
CDR3aa: CASSSRDRGHGEQYF
CDR3nt: TGTGCCAGCAGCAGCCGGGACAGGGGGCACGGCGAGCAGTACTTC

j_gene: TRBJ1-3
v_gene: TRBV7-9
d_gene: TRBD1
abundance: NA
CDR3aa: CASSRDRDGNTIYF
CDR3nt: TGTGCCAGCAGCCGGGACAGGGATGGAAACACCATATATTTT

j_gene: TRBJ1-1
v_gene: TRBV4-1
d_gene: NA
abundance: NA
CDR3aa: CASSQRGSRRDTEAFF
CDR3nt: TGCGCCAGCAGCCAAAGAGGGTCGAGGAGGGACACTGAAGCTTTCTTT

j_gene: TRBJ2-7
v_gene: TRBV14
d_gene: NA
abundance: NA
CDR3aa: CASSQDRYEQYF
CDR3nt: TGTGCCAGCAGCCAAGATCGGTACGAGCAGTACTTC

j_gene: TRBJ2-1
v_gene: TRBV5-1
d_gene: NA
abundance: NA
CDR3aa: CASSWGTGGNEQFF
CDR3nt: TGCGCCAGCAGCTGGGGTACCGGGGGCAATGAGCAGTTCTTC

j_gene: TRBJ1-2
v_gene: TRBV6-1
d_gene: NA
abundance: NA
CDR3aa: CASSELPAVHGNGYTF
CDR3nt: TGTGCCAGCAGTGAATTGCCGGCGGTTCATGGTAATGGCTACACCTTC

j_gene: TRBJ2-5
v_gene: TRBV18
d_gene: TRBD1
abundance: NA
CDR3aa: CASSPLQGGQETQYF
CDR3nt: TGTGCCAGCTCACCATTACAGGGGGGACAAGAGACCCAGTACTTC

j_gene: TRBJ1-1
v_gene: TRBV6-5
d_gene: NA
abundance: once
CDR3aa: CASRRTPYTEAFF
CDR3nt: TGTGCCAGCAGGAGGACACCTTACACTGAAGCTTTCTTT

j_gene: TRBJ1-1
v_gene: TRBV28
d_gene: NA
abundance: many
CDR3aa: CASKINTEAFF
CDR3nt: TGTGCCAGCAAAATAAACACTGAAGCTTTCTTT

j_gene: TRBJ2-1
v_gene: TRBV6-6
d_gene: TRBD2
abundance: NA
CDR3aa: CASSLSGGAYNEQFF
CDR3nt: TGTGCCAGCAGCCTAAGCGGGGGGGCCTACAATGAGCAGTTCTTC

j_gene: TRBJ1-5
v_gene: TRBV19
d_gene: NA
abundance: NA
CDR3aa: CASNYQPQHF
CDR3nt: TGTGCCAGTAACTATCAGCCCCAGCATTTT

j_gene: TRBJ1-4
v_gene: TRBV19
d_gene: NA
abundance: NA
CDR3aa: CASSIREVEKLFF
CDR3nt: TGTGCCAGTAGTATCCGGGAGGTTGAAAAACTGTTTTTT

j_gene: TRBJ2-3
v_gene: TRBV27
d_gene: NA
abundance: NA
CDR3aa: CASSPGLHTDTQYF
CDR3nt: TGTGCCAGCAGTCCGGGACTTCACACAGATACGCAGTATTTT

j_gene: TRBJ2-1
v_gene: TRBV7-9
d_gene: TRBD2
abundance: NA
CDR3aa: CASSLGLAGDEQFF
CDR3nt: TGTGCCAGCAGCCTGGGACTAGCGGGAGATGAGCAGTTCTTC

j_gene: TRBJ2-7
v_gene: TRBV28
d_gene: NA
abundance: once
CDR3aa: CASSLRGMGSYEQYF
CDR3nt: TGTGCCAGCAGTTTACGGGGGATGGGGTCCTACGAGCAGTACTTC

j_gene: TRBJ2-7
v_gene: TRBV5-1
d_gene: TRBD1
abundance: NA
CDR3aa: CASSPTGIYEQYF
CDR3nt: TGCGCCAGCAGCCCGACAGGGATCTACGAGCAGTACTTC

j_gene: TRBJ2-7
v_gene: TRBV6-5
d_gene: TRBD1
abundance: NA
CDR3aa: CASIAQQGTYEQYF
CDR3nt: TGTGCCAGTATTGCCCAACAGGGGACCTACGAGCAGTACTTC

j_gene: TRBJ1-5
v_gene: TRBV12-5
d_gene: NA
abundance: NA
CDR3aa: CASGLVLGDFNQPQHF
CDR3nt: TGTGCTAGTGGTTTGGTATTAGGGGATTTCAATCAGCCCCAGCATTTT

j_gene: TRBJ1-4
v_gene: TRBV4-2
d_gene: NA
abundance: NA
CDR3aa: CASSQADRLNEKLFF
CDR3nt: TGTGCCAGCAGCCAAGCCGACAGGCTCAATGAAAAACTGTTTTTT

j_gene: TRBJ2-3
v_gene: TRBV30
d_gene: NA
abundance: NA
CDR3aa: CAWSDGGSTDTQYF
CDR3nt: TGTGCCTGGAGTGATGGAGGATCCACAGATACGCAGTATTTT

j_gene: TRBJ1-4
v_gene: TRBV6-6
d_gene: TRBD1
abundance: NA
CDR3aa: CASRDRATNEKLFF
CDR3nt: TGTGCCAGCCGGGACAGGGCAACTAATGAAAAACTGTTTTTT

j_gene: TRBJ2-7
v_gene: TRBV5-1
d_gene: NA
abundance: NA
CDR3aa: CASSLSTDYEQYF
CDR3nt: TGCGCCAGCAGCTTATCCACTGACTACGAGCAGTACTTC

j_gene: TRBJ1-5
v_gene: TRBV2
d_gene: NA
abundance: NA
CDR3aa: CASRDSGYQPQHF
CDR3nt: TGTGCCAGCAGGGACAGTGGTTATCAGCCCCAGCATTTT

j_gene: TRBJ2-2
v_gene: TRBV11-2
d_gene: NA
abundance: few
CDR3aa: CASSLERVNTGELFF
CDR3nt: TGTGCCAGCAGCTTGGAGCGGGTGAACACCGGGGAGCTGTTTTTT

j_gene: TRBJ2-7
v_gene: TRBV2
d_gene: TRBD2
abundance: few
CDR3aa: CASSAAGGDEQYF
CDR3nt: TGTGCCAGCAGTGCTGCGGGAGGTGACGAGCAGTACTTC

j_gene: TRBJ2-7
v_gene: TRBV5-1
d_gene: TRBD1
abundance: NA
CDR3aa: CASSFGQGNEQYF
CDR3nt: TGCGCCAGCAGCTTCGGACAGGGTAACGAGCAGTACTTC

j_gene: TRBJ1-6
v_gene: TRBV29-1
d_gene: NA
abundance: NA
CDR3aa: CSVRSAGENSPLHF
CDR3nt: TGCAGCGTCCGCTCTGCGGGAGAAAATTCACCCCTCCACTTT

j_gene: TRBJ1-1
v_gene: TRBV7-6
d_gene: NA
abundance: NA
CDR3aa: CASSYGQRLENTEAFF
CDR3nt: TGTGCCAGCAGCTACGGACAGCGACTCGAGAACACTGAAGCTTTCTTT

j_gene: TRBJ1-1
v_gene: TRBV5-1
d_gene: TRBD1
abundance: NA
CDR3aa: CASSGGQGATEAFF
CDR3nt: TGCGCCAGCAGCGGAGGACAGGGGGCCACTGAAGCTTTCTTT

j_gene: TRBJ2-7
v_gene: TRBV19
d_gene: NA
abundance: NA
CDR3aa: CASSMMATSPGTPHKF
CDR3nt: TGTGCCAGTAGTATGATGGCAACCTCACCGGGGACTCCTCACAAATTC

j_gene: TRBJ2-7
v_gene: TRBV6-5
d_gene: NA
abundance: NA
CDR3aa: CASSPGRNYEQYF
CDR3nt: TGTGCCAGCAGCCCAGGGAGGAACTACGAGCAGTACTTC

j_gene: TRBJ1-3
v_gene: TRBV7-9
d_gene: NA
abundance: NA
CDR3aa: CASRPGGGRSGNTIYF
CDR3nt: TGTGCCAGTCGACCCGGCGGCGGCCGCTCTGGAAACACCATATATTTT

j_gene: TRBJ2-3
v_gene: TRBV27
d_gene: TRBD2
abundance: NA
CDR3aa: CASSPLLTSGGADTQYF
CDR3nt: TGTGCCAGCAGTCCTCTCCTGACTAGCGGGGGGGCAGATACGCAGTATTTT

j_gene: TRBJ2-1
v_gene: TRBV5-1
d_gene: NA
abundance: NA
CDR3aa: CASSGRGLAYNEQFF
CDR3nt: TGCGCCAGCAGCGGTCGGGGGTTAGCCTACAATGAGCAGTTCTTC

j_gene: TRBJ1-1
v_gene: TRBV29-1
d_gene: NA
abundance: few
CDR3aa: CSVQWNTEAFF
CDR3nt: TGCAGCGTGCAGTGGAACACTGAAGCTTTCTTT

j_gene: TRBJ2-1
v_gene: TRBV5-1
d_gene: NA
abundance: NA
CDR3aa: CASSLNEGEQFF
CDR3nt: TGCGCCAGCAGCTTGAACGAGGGTGAGCAGTTCTTC

j_gene: TRBJ2-1
v_gene: TRBV5-4
d_gene: NA
abundance: NA
CDR3aa: CASSLVAGSSYNEQFF
CDR3nt: TGTGCCAGCAGCTTGGTGGCAGGGTCATCCTACAATGAGCAGTTCTTC